One and the same sample provided the 17 T cell receptor beta chains below, sequenced in a study of CD8+ T cells in alopecia areata. cDNA prepared by RNA extraction and subsequent reverse transcription served as the template for sequencing. Sequencing used immunoSEQ multiplex PCR; TCRdb keeps in-frame clones, though not all of them. The data contain roughly 280,000 clones, roughly 63% of them singletons. This sample's treatment: oral pan-JAK inhibitor, 5-10 mg twice daily. Sample: CD4+ T cells sorted from blood, taken around week 54, from a patient treated with tofacitinib. These TCRs come from a human donor with alopecia areata.

Note on this clone: In the same sample, other DNA sequences code for this CDR3. The V and J genes are TRBV30 and TRBJ1-5; D is possibly TRBD1 (5 bases). Germline V lookup: CDR1 GTSNPN, CDR2 SVGIG (reference sequence). The CDR3 runs 12 residues. V lost 5 bases and J 5 bases, leaving 10 bases between the germline ends. The CDR3: CAWGDRDQPQHF. Written as DNA, the CDR3 is TGTGCCTGGGGAGACAGAGATCAGCCCCAGCATTTT.

The chain has TRBV2 and TRBJ2-5; perhaps TRBD1 as D (6 bases). V lost 5 bases and J lost 1, with 8 bases in between. CDR3 length: 13 amino acids. Germline loops: CDR1 SNHLY, CDR2 FYNNEI. This CDR3 reads CASSRDTQETQYF. CDR3 in DNA: TGTGCCAGCAGTCGGGACACCCAAGAGACCCAGTACTTC.

This chain links TRBV30 with TRBJ2-5, with a tentative D call TRBD2 (5 bases). Germline values: CDR1 GTSNPN, CDR2 SVGIG (reference sequence). The CDR3 runs 15 residues. Trimming removed 0 bases from V and 2 bases from J, with 13 bases in between. This chain's CDR3 is CAWSVGFGGQETQYF. The CDR3 DNA sequence: TGTGCCTGGAGTGTAGGGTTCGGAGGTCAAGAGACCCAGTACTTC.

In DNA form, the CDR3 reads TGCAGCGGACAGGGAGGCTCGGACGAGACCCAGTACTTC. Amino acid sequence: CSGQGGSDETQYF. This chain joins TRBV29-1 and TRBJ2-5; the D gene is possibly TRBD1 (7 bases). V was cut by 7 bases and J by 5 bases, with 17 bases left in between. Germline CDR1 SQVTM, CDR2 ANQGSEA. This CDR3 contains 13 residues.

The V gene is TRBV5-6, the J gene TRBJ2-5, with 8 bases matching TRBD1. V dropped 6 bases and J dropped 5; count of bases not matched to a gene: 15. The length of the CDR3 is 16 residues. The germline V gene has CDR1 SGHDT and CDR2 YYEEEE. The CDR3: CASTKDPGQGGETQYF. The CDR3, as DNA: TGTGCCAGCACTAAGGACCCAGGACAGGGCGGGGAGACCCAGTACTTC.

This clone appeared a single time. The chain is built from TRBV9 and TRBJ1-2; weak D call: TRBD1 (6 bases). V was shortened by 3 bases and J by 3 bases, with 12 bases between the two germline ends. CDR1 is SGDLS and CDR2 is YYNGEE in the germline V gene. The CDR3 covers 14 residues. The chain's CDR3 is CASSDYRADYGYTF. In DNA form, the CDR3 reads TGTGCCAGCAGCGATTACAGGGCGGACTATGGCTACACCTTC.

This clone occurred many times. The rearrangement links TRBV27 to TRBJ2-3; D gene uncertain. Germline CDR1 MNHEY, CDR2 SMNVEV (reference sequence). Trimming stripped 5 bases from V and 9 bases from J, with 18 bases between. The CDR3 extends over 14 amino acids. CDR3 in DNA: TGTGCCAGCAGTCCATCTTTAGGGCCATACACGCAGTATTTT. Translated: CASSPSLGPYTQYF.

This rearrangement joins TRBV30 to TRBJ1-1, with TRBD1 matching over 7 bases. Trimming at V came to 2 bases and at J to 5 bases, leaving 2 bases not matched to a gene. The CDR3 length is 12 residues. From germline, CDR1 is GTSNPN and CDR2 SVGIG (reference sequence). CDR3 in amino acids: CAWSRGLTEAFF. DNA of the CDR3: TGTGCCTGGAGTAGGGGGCTGACTGAAGCTTTCTTT.

The chain uses TRBV28 and TRBJ2-2; no firm D call. The CDR3 totals 15 residues. Germline V gene lookup returns CDR1 MDHEN and CDR2 SYDVKM. The V end lost 5 bases, the J end lost 0 bases, and 10 bases lay between the germline ends. CDR3 DNA: TGTGCCAGCAGTCTCTCCCCCGCGAACACCGGGGAGCTGTTTTTT. As protein: CASSLSPANTGELFF.

V usage is TRBV10-1 and J usage is TRBJ2-7; D remains unclear. Germline-derived CDR1 and CDR2 are WNHNN and SYGVQD (reference sequence). The CDR3 is 13 residues long. V shed 4 bases and J shed 0 bases, with 7 bases lying between them. The CDR3 region has the DNA TGCGCCAGCAGTGGTCAGATCTCCTACGAGCAGTACTTC. It codes for CASSGQISYEQYF.

The V gene is TRBV30, the J gene TRBJ1-6; D unclear. Trimming shortened V by 2 bases and J by 6 bases, and 8 bases separated the two germline ends. Germline V lookup: CDR1 GTSNPN, CDR2 SVGIG (reference sequence). CDR3 length equals 13 residues. CDR3 protein: CAWSRVVNSPLHF. The DNA for the CDR3 is TGTGCCTGGAGTCGAGTGGTTAATTCACCCCTCCACTTT. The full variable domain, in which reference TRBV30 and TRBJ1-6 provide the parts outside the CDR3, is SQTIHQWPATLVQPVGSPLSLECTVEGTSNPNLYWYRQAAGRGLQLLFYSVGIGQISSEVPQNLSASRPQDRQFILSSKKLLLSDSGFYLCAWSRVVNSPLHFGNGTRLTVT.

This rearrangement joins TRBV29-1 to TRBJ1-2, with 7 bases matching TRBD1. V shed 1 base and J 3 bases; nucleotides not matched to a gene: 5. Germline CDR1 SQVTM, CDR2 ANQGSEA. This CDR3 region has 14 residues. CDR3 region: CSVEAPGQYYGYTF. DNA of the CDR3: TGCAGCGTTGAAGCGCCGGGACAGTACTATGGCTACACCTTC.

To note about this clone: Different DNA sequences within this sample yield the same CDR3. The chain links TRBV29-1 to TRBJ1-2, with D tentatively TRBD1 (5 bases). This CDR3 is built from 12 residues. Germline V CDR1 and CDR2: SQVTM, ANQGSEA. Trimming left V 1 base short and J 2 bases short, with 5 bases between. DNA for the CDR3: TGCAGCGTTGAAGGGGACAACTATGGCTACACCTTC. This translates into CSVEGDNYGYTF.

The chain joins TRBV9 to TRBJ2-2, with TRBD2 as a possible D gene (5 bases). CDR3 length equals 17 residues. Between the trimmed V and J ends, which lost 4 bases and 1 base, there was a span of 17 bases. Germline values: CDR1 SGDLS, CDR2 YYNGEE. CDR3 residues: CASSPRGLNMNTGELFF. Here the CDR3 DNA reads TGTGCCAGCAGCCCCAGAGGGCTGAACATGAACACCGGGGAGCTGTTTTTT.

The chain is built from TRBV30 and TRBJ1-2; TRBD1 might be the D (5 bases). Between the trimmed V and J ends, which lost 3 bases and 7 bases, there was a span of 6 bases. The CDR3 length is 10 residues. Germline-derived CDR1 and CDR2 are GTSNPN and SVGIG (reference sequence). In DNA, the CDR3 is TGTGCCTGGAGCAGGGTTGGCTACACCTTC. Translating gives CAWSRVGYTF.

The rearrangement joins TRBV19 to TRBJ2-1; D is uncertain. This CDR3 has 12 residues. Germline CDR1 and CDR2: LNHDA and SQIVND (reference sequence). V lost 5 bases and J lost 3, with 5 bases in between. DNA for the CDR3: TGTGCCAGTAGTCTTAACTACAATGAGCAGTTCTTC. It yields the protein CASSLNYNEQFF.

The rearrangement joins TRBV5-4 to TRBJ2-5; 7 positions agree with TRBD2. J gave up 1 base and V 4 bases, and 7 bases lay outside the gene matches. Germline values: CDR1 SGHNT, CDR2 YYREEE (reference sequence). The CDR3 runs 15 residues. The CDR3 DNA sequence: TGTGCCAGCAGCCGCGGGGGAGCTTCCCAAGAGACCCAGTACTTC. It specifies CASSRGGASQETQYF.